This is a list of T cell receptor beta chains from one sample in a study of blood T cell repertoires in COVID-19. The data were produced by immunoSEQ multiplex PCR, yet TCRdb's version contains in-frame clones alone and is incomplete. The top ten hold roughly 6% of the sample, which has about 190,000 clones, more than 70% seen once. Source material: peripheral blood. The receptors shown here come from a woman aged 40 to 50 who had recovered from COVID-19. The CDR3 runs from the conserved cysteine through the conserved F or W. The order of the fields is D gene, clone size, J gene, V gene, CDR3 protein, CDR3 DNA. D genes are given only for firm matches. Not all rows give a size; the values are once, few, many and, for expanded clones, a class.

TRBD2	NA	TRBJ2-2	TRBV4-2	CASSQDSGTSGRARELFF	TGTGCCAGCAGCCAAGACTCCGGGACTAGCGGGAGGGCCAGGGAGCTGTTTTTT
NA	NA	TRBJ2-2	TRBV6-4	CASRPFGDTNTGELFF	TGTGCCAGCAGACCCTTCGGGGACACGAACACCGGGGAGCTGTTTTTT
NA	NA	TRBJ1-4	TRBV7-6	CASSSGLNYANEKLFF	TGTGCCAGCAGCTCCGGCCTCAACTACGCTAATGAAAAACTGTTTTTT
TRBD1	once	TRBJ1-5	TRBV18	CASSQGQKMNQPQHF	TGTGCCAGCTCCCAGGGACAGAAAATGAATCAGCCCCAGCATTTT
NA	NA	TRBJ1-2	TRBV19	CASSRGNYGYTF	TGTGCCAGTAGCAGAGGAAACTATGGCTACACCTTC
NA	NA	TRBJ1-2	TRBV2	CARGGYGYTF	TGTGCCAGGGGGGGTTATGGCTACACCTTC
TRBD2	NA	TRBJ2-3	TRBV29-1	CSVEESSGYTDTQYF	TGCAGCGTTGAAGAGTCTAGCGGTTACACAGATACGCAGTATTTT
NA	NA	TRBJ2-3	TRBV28	CASSLPEGTDTQYF	TGTGCCAGCAGTCTACCCGAGGGCACAGATACGCAGTATTTT
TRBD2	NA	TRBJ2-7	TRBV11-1	CASRASGRFAEQYF	TGTGCCAGCAGGGCTAGCGGACGGTTCGCCGAGCAGTACTTC
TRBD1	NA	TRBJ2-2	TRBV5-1	CASSLDPGQGAGELFF	TGCGCCAGCAGCCTGGATCCGGGACAGGGAGCCGGGGAGCTGTTTTTT
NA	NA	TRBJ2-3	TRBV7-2	CASSFRRRTDTQYF	TGTGCCAGCAGCTTCAGGCGCCGCACAGATACGCAGTATTTT
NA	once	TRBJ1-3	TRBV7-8	CASSFGGIVNTIYF	TGTGCCAGCAGCTTTGGAGGGATTGTAAACACCATATATTTT
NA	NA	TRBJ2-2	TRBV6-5	CASQSGLSNTGELFF	TGTGCCAGTCAATCGGGACTTTCGAACACCGGGGAGCTGTTTTTT
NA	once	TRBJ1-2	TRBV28	CASSLGGRNGYTF	TGTGCCAGCAGTTTGGGGGGGCGCAATGGCTACACCTTC